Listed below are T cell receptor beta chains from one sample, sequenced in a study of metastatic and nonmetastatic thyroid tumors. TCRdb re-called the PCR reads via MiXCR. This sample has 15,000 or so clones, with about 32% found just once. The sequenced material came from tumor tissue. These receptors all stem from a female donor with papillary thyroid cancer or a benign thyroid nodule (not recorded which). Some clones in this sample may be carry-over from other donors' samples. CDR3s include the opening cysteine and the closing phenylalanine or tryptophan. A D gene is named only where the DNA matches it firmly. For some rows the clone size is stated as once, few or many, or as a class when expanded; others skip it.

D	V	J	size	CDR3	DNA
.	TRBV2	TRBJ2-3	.	CASSGDGCPTDTQYF	TGTGCCAGCAGTGGGGACGGCTGTCCCACAGATACGCAGTATTTT
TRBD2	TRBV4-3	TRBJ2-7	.	CASSRTSGSEQYF	TGCGCCAGCAGCCGGACTAGCGGGAGCGAGCAGTACTTC
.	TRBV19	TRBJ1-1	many	CASTLEGNTEAFF	TGTGCCAGTACCTTAGAGGGGAACACTGAAGCTTTCTTT
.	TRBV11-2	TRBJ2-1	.	CASSPSWGIDEQFF	TGTGCCAGCAGTCCCAGTTGGGGGATCGATGAGCAGTTCTTC
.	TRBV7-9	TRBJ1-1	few	CASSLGGGEAFF	TGTGCCAGCAGCTTAGGAGGGGGTGAAGCTTTCTTT
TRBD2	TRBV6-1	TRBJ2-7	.	CASSEGDFLAGSYEQYF	TGTGCCAGCAGTGAAGGAGACTTTCTAGCGGGCTCCTACGAGCAGTACTTC
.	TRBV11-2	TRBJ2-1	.	CASGRWGESSYNEQFF	TGTGCCAGCGGCCGATGGGGAGAAAGCTCCTACAATGAGCAGTTCTTC
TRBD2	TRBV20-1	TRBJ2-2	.	CSAEHWDYNTGELFF	TGCAGTGCTGAGCACTGGGACTATAACACCGGGGAGCTGTTTTTT
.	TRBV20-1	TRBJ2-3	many	CSAREGGLGNTQYF	TGCAGTGCTAGGGAGGGGGGCCTAGGAAATACGCAGTATTTT
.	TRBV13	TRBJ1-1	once	CASSLVRNTEAFF	TGTGCCAGCAGCTTAGTCAGGAACACTGAAGCTTTCTTT
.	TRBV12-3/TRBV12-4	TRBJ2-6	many	CASSFRGAGANVLTF	TGTGCCAGCAGTTTTAGGGGCGCTGGGGCCAACGTCCTGACTTTC
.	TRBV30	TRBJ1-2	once	CAWSRQTGTYGYTF	TGTGCCTGGAGTCGACAAACCGGGACTTATGGCTACACCTTC
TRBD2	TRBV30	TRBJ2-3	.	CAWTTGLAGAADTQYF	TGTGCCTGGACTACGGGACTAGCGGGAGCAGCAGATACGCAGTATTTT
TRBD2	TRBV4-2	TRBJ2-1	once	CASSQAGTTYNEQFF	TGTGCCAGCAGCCAAGCCGGGACTACCTACAATGAGCAGTTCTTC
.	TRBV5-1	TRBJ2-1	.	CASSQGTSGEQFF	TGCGCCAGCAGCCAGGGGACCTCGGGGGAGCAGTTCTTC
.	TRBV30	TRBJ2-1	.	CAWGKTDESEQFF	TGTGCCTGGGGGAAGACAGATGAAAGTGAGCAGTTCTTC
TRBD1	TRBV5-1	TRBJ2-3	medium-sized	CASSFSNQGAADTQYF	TGCGCCAGCAGCTTCTCTAACCAGGGGGCAGCAGATACGCAGTATTTT
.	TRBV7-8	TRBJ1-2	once	CATHPRDGSSYGYTF	TGTGCCACCCACCCCAGGGACGGCAGTAGCTATGGCTACACCTTC
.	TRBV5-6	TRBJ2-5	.	CGRSGRGQETQYF	TGTGGCAGGAGCGGACGAGGCCAAGAGACCCAGTACTTC
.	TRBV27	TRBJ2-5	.	CASIESGGETQYF	TGTGCCAGCATCGAATCTGGTGGAGAGACCCAGTACTTC
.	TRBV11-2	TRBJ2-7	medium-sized	CASSPRPDSHEQYF	TGTGCCAGCAGCCCCCGGCCCGACAGCCACGAGCAGTACTTC
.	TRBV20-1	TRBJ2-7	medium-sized	CSARDLAGSSYEQYF	TGCAGTGCTAGAGATTTGGCAGGGAGCTCCTACGAGCAGTACTTC
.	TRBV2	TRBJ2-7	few	CASSETVAYEQYF	TGTGCCAGCAGTGAGACGGTTGCCTACGAGCAGTACTTC
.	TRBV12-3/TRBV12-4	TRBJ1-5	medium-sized	CASSFGATANQPQHF	TGTGCCAGCAGTTTTGGAGCGACGGCGAATCAGCCCCAGCATTTT
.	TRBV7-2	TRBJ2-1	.	CASSLGQPNEQFF	TGTGCCAGCAGCTTAGGACAGCCCAATGAGCAGTTCTTC
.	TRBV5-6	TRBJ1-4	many	CASSLDLLNEKLFF	TGTGCCAGCAGCTTGGATCTTCTTAATGAAAAACTGTTTTTT
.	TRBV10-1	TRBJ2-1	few	CASSSQGYEQFF	TGCGCCAGCAGCTCGCAGGGGTATGAGCAGTTCTTC
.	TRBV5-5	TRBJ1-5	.	CASSLVGGDSNQPQHF	TGTGCCAGCAGCTTGGTGGGAGGGGATAGCAATCAGCCCCAGCATTTT
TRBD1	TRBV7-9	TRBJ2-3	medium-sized	CASRLGQGVDTQYF	TGTGCCAGCAGGTTGGGGCAGGGGGTAGATACGCAGTATTTT
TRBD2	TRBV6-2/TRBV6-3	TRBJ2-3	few	CASSSPGLAGADTQYF	TGTGCCAGCAGTTCCCCGGGACTAGCGGGAGCAGATACGCAGTATTTT
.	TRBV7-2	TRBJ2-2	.	CASSYSPGELFF	TGTGCCAGCAGCTACAGCCCCGGGGAGCTGTTTTTT
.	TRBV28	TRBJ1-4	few	CASSSPGQTNEKLFF	TGTGCCAGCAGTTCACCGGGACAAACTAATGAAAAACTGTTTTTT
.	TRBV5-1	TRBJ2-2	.	CASSMPQVAKPGELFF	TGCGCCAGCAGCATGCCACAGGTTGCGAAGCCCGGGGAGCTGTTTTTT
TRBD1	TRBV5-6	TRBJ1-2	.	CASSGRQGARDGYTF	TGTGCCAGCAGCGGAAGACAGGGGGCTCGAGATGGCTACACCTTC
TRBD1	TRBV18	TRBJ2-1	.	CASSPRRQGTYNEQFF	TGTGCCAGCTCACCCCGCCGACAGGGAACCTACAATGAGCAGTTCTTC